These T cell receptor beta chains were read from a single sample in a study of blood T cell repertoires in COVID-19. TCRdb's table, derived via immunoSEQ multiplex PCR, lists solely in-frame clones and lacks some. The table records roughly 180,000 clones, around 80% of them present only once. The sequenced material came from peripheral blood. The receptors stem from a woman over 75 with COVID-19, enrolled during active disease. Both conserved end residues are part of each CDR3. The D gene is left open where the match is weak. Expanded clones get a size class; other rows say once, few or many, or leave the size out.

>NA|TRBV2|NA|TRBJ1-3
TGTGCCAGCAGTGAAAGGGGGAAGCGCTCTGGAAACACCATATATTTT
CASSERGKRSGNTIYF
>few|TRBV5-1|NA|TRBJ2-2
TGCGCCAGCAGCTGGACACCACCCGGGAACACCGGGGAGCTGTTTTTT
CASSWTPPGNTGELFF
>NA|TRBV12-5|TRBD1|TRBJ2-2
TGTGCTAGTGGTTTGGACCTATTTCCCGGGACAGGGGACACCGGGGAGCTGTTTTTT
CASGLDLFPGTGDTGELFF
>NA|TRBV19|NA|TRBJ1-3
TGTGCCCCCACAGGCGCCCGCTCTGGAAACACCATATATTTT
CAPTGARSGNTIYF
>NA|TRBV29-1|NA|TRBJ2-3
TGCAGCGTTGAGGCGACTTCCGGGGGTACGCAGTATTTT
CSVEATSGGTQYF
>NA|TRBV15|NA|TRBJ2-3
TGTGCCACCAGCAGAGACTCTAGCACAGATACGCAGTATTTT
CATSRDSSTDTQYF
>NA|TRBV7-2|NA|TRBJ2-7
TGTGCCAGCTGCCCGTCGGGGGGCCTTGGGGAGCAGTACTTC
CASCPSGGLGEQYF
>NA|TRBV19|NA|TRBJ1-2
TGTGCCAGTAGTATAGATCAGCGGGGCAACTATGGCTACACCTTC
CASSIDQRGNYGYTF
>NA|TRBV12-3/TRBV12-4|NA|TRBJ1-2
TGTGCCAGCAGTTTTCTACTCACCTATGGCTACACCTTC
CASSFLLTYGYTF
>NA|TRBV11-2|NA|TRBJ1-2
TGTGCCAGCAGGGGTTTGAGGGCAGGATTTAGAAACTATGGCTACACCTTC
CASRGLRAGFRNYGYTF
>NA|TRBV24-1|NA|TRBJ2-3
TGTGCCACCAGTGATGGGACTTTTGACAGCACAGATACGCAGTATTTT
CATSDGTFDSTDTQYF
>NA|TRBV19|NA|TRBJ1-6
TGTGCCAGTAGTCCTAGACAGGCTTCACCCCTCCACTTT
CASSPRQASPLHF
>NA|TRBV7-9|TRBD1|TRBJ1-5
TGTGCCAGCAGCTTGGGACAGAATCAGCCCCAGCATTTT
CASSLGQNQPQHF
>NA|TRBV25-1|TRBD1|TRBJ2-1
TGTGCCAGCAGTGCCCAGGAGGCAGGGGGGCAGTTCTTC
CASSAQEAGGQFF
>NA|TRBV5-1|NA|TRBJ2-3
TGCGCCAGCAGCTTCCCAGGGGAAGATACGCAGTATTTT
CASSFPGEDTQYF
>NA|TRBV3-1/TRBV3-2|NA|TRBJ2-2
TGTGCCAGCAGCCTCAAAATCGGAGGAGGGGGCGTCGTCGGGGAGCTGTTTTTT
CASSLKIGGGGVVGELFF
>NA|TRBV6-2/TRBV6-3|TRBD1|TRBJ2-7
TGTGCCAGCAGTTACTCCCGGACAGGGGACTCCTACGAGCAGTACTTC
CASSYSRTGDSYEQYF